A single sample is the source of the 20 T cell receptor beta chains below, sequenced in a study of T cell changes during pregnancy in multiple sclerosis. The repertoire was sequenced with immunoSEQ multiplex PCR; TCRdb's copy has only in-frame clones and lacks some. The repertoire holds about 89,000 clones, approximately 95% seen once, with more than 1.5% in the top ten. The input for sequencing was peripheral blood, taken after pregnancy. These receptors originate from a female donor in good health, enrolled as a control in a pregnancy study.

The V and J genes are TRBV27 and TRBJ1-5; a possible D gene is TRBD1 (5 bases). The CDR3 contains 13 residues. The V end lost 9 bases, the J end lost 5 bases, and 14 bases lay between the germline ends. Germline CDR1 is MNHEY and CDR2 is SMNVEV (reference sequence). CDR3 nucleotides: TGTGCCAGGCGGGGTAGGGGTTATCAGCCCCAGCATTTT. Amino acids: CARRGRGYQPQHF.

This chain uses TRBV28 with TRBJ1-5, with 11 bases lining up with TRBD1. The V segment lost 5 bases and the J segment 3 bases; nucleotides outside the gene matches: 6. CDR1 and CDR2 from the germline V gene are MDHEN and SYDVKM. This CDR3 is built from 16 residues. For the CDR3, the DNA is TGTGCCAGCAGTCTACGGACAGGGGGCTTCAATCAGCCCCAGCATTTT. Translation: CASSLRTGGFNQPQHF.

The chain joins TRBV18 to TRBJ2-3; 11 bases are a match to TRBD2. V dropped 6 bases and J dropped 1; count of bases not matched to a gene: 6. This CDR3 contains 16 residues. Germline CDR1 is KGHSH and CDR2 is LQKENI. The CDR3 coding sequence is TGTGCCAGCTCGCCCGGGGGACTAGCGGGCACAGATACGCAGTATTTT. Translated, it gives CASSPGGLAGTDTQYF.

The chain couples TRBV5-1 to TRBJ2-3, with 10 bases identical to TRBD1. The germline V gene has CDR1 SGHRS and CDR2 YFSETQ. This CDR3 has 16 amino acids. Trimming at V came to 3 bases and at J to 2 bases, leaving 6 bases not matched to a gene. CDR3 nucleotide sequence: TGCGCCAGCAGCTCAGGGACAGGGGTTTCCACAGATACGCAGTATTTT. It is translated as CASSSGTGVSTDTQYF.

This clone was counted between two and nine times. The chain is built from TRBV27 and TRBJ2-7; D might be TRBD1 (6 bases). CDR3 length: 15 amino acids. V shed 1 base and J shed 1 base, with 11 bases lying between them. Germline V gene lookup returns CDR1 MNHEY and CDR2 SMNVEV (reference sequence). The CDR3 is CASSLFTGLSYEQYF. In nucleotides, the CDR3 is TGTGCCAGCAGTTTATTCACAGGGCTTTCCTACGAGCAGTACTTC.

The gene calls are TRBV7-6 and TRBJ2-5; 11 positions agree with TRBD1. The CDR3 length is 14 residues. Germline lookup yields CDR1 SGHVS and CDR2 FNYEAQ. Trimming at V came to 5 bases and at J to 4 bases, leaving 3 bases not matched to a gene. CDR3 amino acids: CASSQGQGGETQYF. The CDR3 DNA reads TGTGCCAGCAGCCAGGGACAGGGGGGAGAGACCCAGTACTTC.

The V gene is TRBV4-2, the J gene TRBJ2-2; no clear D gene. V shed 0 bases and J shed 5 bases, with 4 bases lying between them. This CDR3 is 13 amino acids long. Germline loops: CDR1 LGHNA, CDR2 YNFKEQ. CDR3 residues: CASSQDPTGELFF. As DNA, the CDR3 is TGTGCCAGCAGCCAAGATCCTACCGGGGAGCTGTTTTTT.

This clone occurred once. The chain links TRBV18 to TRBJ2-5; the D is unclear. V gave up 0 bases and J gave up 1 base, with 9 bases separating them. Looked up from germline, CDR1 is KGHSH and CDR2 is LQKENI. The CDR3 covers 15 residues. The CDR3 DNA reads as TGTGCCAGCTCACCACCCTCAGCGCCCCAAGAGACCCAGTACTTC. It is translated as CASSPPSAPQETQYF.

This chain uses TRBV6-5 with TRBJ2-7, with 11 bases lining up with TRBD2. CDR3 length: 15 residues. V dropped 6 bases and J dropped 7; count of bases not matched to a gene: 11. Germline CDR1 is MNHEY and CDR2 is SVGAGI. The CDR3, as DNA: TGTGCCAGCAGGGCCCAACTAGCGGGAGTGGGGGAGCAGTACTTC. Translation gives CASRAQLAGVGEQYF.

DNA of the CDR3: TGTGCCAGCTCACAATCCGGGACTGCTAGCTCCTACGAGCAGTACTTC. Translated: CASSQSGTASSYEQYF. This sequence joins TRBV18 and TRBJ2-7, with TRBD2 as a possible D gene (6 bases). The germline V gene has CDR1 KGHSH and CDR2 LQKENI. Trimming removed 4 bases from V and 0 bases from J, with 16 bases in between. The CDR3 loop spans 16 amino acids.

The rearrangement links TRBV27 to TRBJ1-1; a possible D gene is TRBD1 (6 bases). Deletions cut 5 bases from V and 3 bases from J, with 13 bases between. The germline gives CDR1 MNHEY, CDR2 SMNVEV (reference sequence). This CDR3 contains 14 residues. CDR3 sequence reads: CASSPTGSHTEAFF. DNA of the CDR3: TGTGCCAGCAGTCCCACAGGGAGTCACACTGAAGCTTTCTTT.

J is TRBJ2-5 and V is TRBV7-9, with TRBD2 matching 15 bases. The J segment lost 1 base and the V segment lost 3 bases, leaving 3 bases of the junction unmatched. The germline V gene encodes CDR1 SEHNR and CDR2 FQNEAQ (reference sequence). The CDR3 consists of 17 residues. CDR3 nucleotide sequence: TGTGCCAGCAGCTTCCGGACTAGCGGGAGGGGCCAAGAGACCCAGTACTTC. Amino acids: CASSFRTSGRGQETQYF.

The V and J genes are TRBV5-6 and TRBJ2-1; weak D call: TRBD2 (6 bases). The CDR3 consists of 16 residues. V was trimmed by 0 bases and J by 7 bases, leaving 17 bases between them. The germline CDR1 and CDR2 sequences are SGHDT and YYEEEE. As DNA, the CDR3 is TGTGCCAGCAGCTTGGCCGCGGGGCCAAGTACGAATGAGCAGTTCTTC. Residues: CASSLAAGPSTNEQFF.

CDR3 amino acids: CASSQGLAGGLTGELFF. The DNA for the CDR3 is TGTGCCAGCAGCCAGGGACTAGCGGGAGGGCTAACCGGGGAGCTGTTTTTT. The rearrangement links TRBV5-4 to TRBJ2-2; 16 bases map to TRBD2. J lost 5 bases, V lost 4 bases, and 5 bases had no gene match. This CDR3 spans 17 amino acids. Per germline, CDR1 SGHNT and CDR2 YYREEE (reference sequence).

The chain joins TRBV27 to TRBJ1-5; 7 bases fit TRBD1. V shed 0 bases, J shed 6 bases, and the junction held 8 bases outside the gene matches. Per germline, CDR1 MNHEY and CDR2 SMNVEV (reference sequence). This CDR3 is built from 16 residues. CDR3 residues: CASSLSPPGGSQPQHF. As DNA, the CDR3 is TGTGCCAGCAGTTTATCCCCGCCAGGGGGTAGTCAGCCCCAGCATTTT.

This sequence joins TRBV5-1 and TRBJ2-1; no clear D. V was clipped by 0 bases and J by 5 bases, with 6 bases between them. The CDR3 sequence is 13 residues long. CDR1 and CDR2 (germline): SGHRS, YFSETQ. CDR3 coding DNA: TGCGCCAGCAGCTTGGCCCCAAACAATGAGCAGTTCTTC. It encodes CASSLAPNNEQFF.

The gene calls are TRBV2 and TRBJ2-1; TRBD2 matches at 8 bases. Trimming removed 4 bases from V and 0 bases from J; junction bases left unmatched: 17. The CDR3 has 20 amino acids. Germline V gene lookup returns CDR1 SNHLY and CDR2 FYNNEI. Here the CDR3 DNA reads TGTGCCAGCAGTGGCAGGGGAACAAGCGGCGGGAGGTCCTCCTACAATGAGCAGTTCTTC. It encodes CASSGRGTSGGRSSYNEQFF.

The CDR3 sequence: CASSPETPGQYF. DNA of the CDR3: TGTGCCAGCAGCCCGGAGACCCCGGGGCAGTACTTC. V gene TRBV11-2 combines with J gene TRBJ2-7, with no clear D. Germline V gives CDR1 SGHAT, CDR2 FQNNGV. The length of the CDR3 is 12 residues. V lost 5 bases and J 9 bases, leaving 14 bases between the germline ends.

The V call is TRBV5-1, the J call TRBJ2-1; D unresolved. The CDR3 has 13 residues. V shed 2 bases and J shed 4 bases, with 7 bases lying between them. Germline V gives CDR1 SGHRS, CDR2 YFSETQ. The CDR3, as DNA: TGCGCCAGCAGCTTCCTACCATACAATGAGCAGTTCTTC. Protein product: CASSFLPYNEQFF.

This chain uses TRBV28 with TRBJ2-7, with a weak D call TRBD2 (6 bases). The V and J ends lost 6 bases and 4 bases respectively, with 16 bases between them. CDR3 size: 14 residues. Germline CDR1 MDHEN, CDR2 SYDVKM. CDR3 DNA: TGTGCCAGCAGCCCACTCGCTAGCGTTTACGAGCAGTACTTC. Protein product: CASSPLASVYEQYF.